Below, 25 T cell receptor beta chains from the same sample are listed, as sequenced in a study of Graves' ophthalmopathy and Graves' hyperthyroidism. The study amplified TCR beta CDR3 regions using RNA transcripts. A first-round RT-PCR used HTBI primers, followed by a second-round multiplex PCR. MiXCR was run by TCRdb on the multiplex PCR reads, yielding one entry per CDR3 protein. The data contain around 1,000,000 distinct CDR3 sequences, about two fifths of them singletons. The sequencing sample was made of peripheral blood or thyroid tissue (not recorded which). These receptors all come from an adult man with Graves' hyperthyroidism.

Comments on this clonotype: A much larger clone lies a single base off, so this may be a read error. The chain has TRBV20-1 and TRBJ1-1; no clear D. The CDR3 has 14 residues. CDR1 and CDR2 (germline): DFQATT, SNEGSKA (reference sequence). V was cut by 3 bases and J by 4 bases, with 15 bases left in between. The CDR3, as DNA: TGCAGTGCTAGCATCCGGGGAAGGACCACTGAAGCTTTCTTT. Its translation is CSASIRGRTTEAFF.

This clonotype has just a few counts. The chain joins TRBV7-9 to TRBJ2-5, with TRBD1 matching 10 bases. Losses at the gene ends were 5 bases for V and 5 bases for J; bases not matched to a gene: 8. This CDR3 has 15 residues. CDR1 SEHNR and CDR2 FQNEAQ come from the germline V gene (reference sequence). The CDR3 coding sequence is TGTGCCAGCAGCATTCACGGGACAGGGGACGAGACCCAGTACTTC. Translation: CASSIHGTGDETQYF.

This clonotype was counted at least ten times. CDR3: CSAINPGGGYEQYF. CDR3 in DNA: TGCAGTGCTATCAACCCGGGGGGGGGCTACGAGCAGTACTTC. The chain couples TRBV20-1 to TRBJ2-7; 8 positions match TRBD2. The CDR3 loop spans 14 amino acids. Germline V CDR1 and CDR2: DFQATT, SNEGSKA (reference sequence). The junction had 8 bases not matched to a gene; V was cut back by 4 bases and J by 3 bases.

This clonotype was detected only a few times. In DNA, the CDR3 is TGTGCCGGGAACAGGGGACCGTACGAGCAGTACTTC. The encoded protein is CAGNRGPYEQYF. The J gene is TRBJ2-7, the V gene TRBV30, with TRBD1 matching 7 bases. V lost 8 bases to trimming and J lost 4 bases; unmatched junction nucleotides: 8. The germline gives CDR1 GTSNPN, CDR2 SVGIG (reference sequence). The CDR3 contains 12 residues.

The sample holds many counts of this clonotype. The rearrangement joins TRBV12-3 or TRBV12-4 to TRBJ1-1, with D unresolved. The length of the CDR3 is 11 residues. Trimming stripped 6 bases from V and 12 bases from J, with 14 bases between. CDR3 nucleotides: TGTGCCAGCAGCCATCGACTGAAAACTTTCTTT. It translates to CASSHRLKTFF.

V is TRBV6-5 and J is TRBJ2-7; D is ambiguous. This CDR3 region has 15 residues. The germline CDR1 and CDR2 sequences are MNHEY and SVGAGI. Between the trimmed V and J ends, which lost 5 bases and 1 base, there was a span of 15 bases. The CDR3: CASSEVGTTSYEQYF. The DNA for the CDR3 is TGTGCCAGCAGTGAAGTGGGCACAACATCCTACGAGCAGTACTTC.

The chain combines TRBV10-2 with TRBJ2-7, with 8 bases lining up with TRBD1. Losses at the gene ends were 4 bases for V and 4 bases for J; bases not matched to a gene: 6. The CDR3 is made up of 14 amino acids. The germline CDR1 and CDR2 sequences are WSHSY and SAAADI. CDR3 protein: CASSGQGYQYEQYF. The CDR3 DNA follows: TGCGCCAGCAGTGGACAGGGGTATCAGTACGAGCAGTACTTC.

The CDR3 reads CASSLHNGQNTEAFF. The DNA of the CDR3 is TGTGCCAGCAGCTTGCACAACGGACAGAACACTGAAGCTTTCTTT. V gene TRBV7-2 combines with J gene TRBJ1-1; TRBD1 is a possible D gene (5 bases). Germline-derived CDR1 and CDR2 are SGHTA and FQGNSA. V was pared by 3 bases and J by 1 base, with 12 bases between. CDR3 length: 15 residues.

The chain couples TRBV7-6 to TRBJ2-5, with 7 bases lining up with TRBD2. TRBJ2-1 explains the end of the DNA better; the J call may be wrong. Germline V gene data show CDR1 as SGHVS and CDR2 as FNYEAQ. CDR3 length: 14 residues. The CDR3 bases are TGTGCCAGCAGCCCCGGAGGGGAGGGCGATGAGCAGTTCTTC. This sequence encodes CASSPGGEGDEQFF.

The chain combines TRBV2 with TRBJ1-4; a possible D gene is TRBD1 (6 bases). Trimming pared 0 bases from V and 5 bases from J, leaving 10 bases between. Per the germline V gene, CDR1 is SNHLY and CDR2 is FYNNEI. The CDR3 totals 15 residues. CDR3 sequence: CASSEAGGANEKLFF. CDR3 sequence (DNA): TGTGCCAGCAGTGAAGCAGGGGGTGCCAATGAAAAACTGTTTTTT.

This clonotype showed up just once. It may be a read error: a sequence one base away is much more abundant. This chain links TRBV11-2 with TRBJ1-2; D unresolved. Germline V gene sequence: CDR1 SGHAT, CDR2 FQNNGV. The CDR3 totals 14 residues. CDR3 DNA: TGTGCCAGCAGCTTCACTGGAGCTAACTATTGCTACACCTTC. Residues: CASSFTGANYCYTF.

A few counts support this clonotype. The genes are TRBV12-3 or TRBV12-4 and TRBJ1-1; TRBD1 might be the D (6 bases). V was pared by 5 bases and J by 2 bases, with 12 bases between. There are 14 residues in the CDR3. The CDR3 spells CASSGTSRNTEAFF. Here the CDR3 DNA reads TGTGCCAGCAGTGGGACAAGCCGAAACACTGAAGCTTTCTTT.

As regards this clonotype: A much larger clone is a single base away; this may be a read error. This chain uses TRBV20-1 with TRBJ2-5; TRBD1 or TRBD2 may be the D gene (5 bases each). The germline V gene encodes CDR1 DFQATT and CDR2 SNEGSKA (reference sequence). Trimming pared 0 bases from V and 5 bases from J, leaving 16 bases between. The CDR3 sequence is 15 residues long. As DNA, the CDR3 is TGCAGTGCTAGAGACGTCCGGGGCCGAGGGGAGACCCAGTACTTC. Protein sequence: CSARDVRGRGETQYF.

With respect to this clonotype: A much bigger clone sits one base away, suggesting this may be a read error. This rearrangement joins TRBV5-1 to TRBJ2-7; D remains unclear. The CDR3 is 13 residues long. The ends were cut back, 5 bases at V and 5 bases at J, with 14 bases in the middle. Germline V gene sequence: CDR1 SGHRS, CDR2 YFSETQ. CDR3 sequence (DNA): TGCGCCAGCAGGGCAGATCCTACCCACGAGCAGTACTTC. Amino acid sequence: CASRADPTHEQYF.

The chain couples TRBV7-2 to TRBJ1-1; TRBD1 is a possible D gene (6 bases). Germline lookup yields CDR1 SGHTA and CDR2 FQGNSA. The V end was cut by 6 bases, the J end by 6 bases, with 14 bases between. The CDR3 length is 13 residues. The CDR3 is CASRKQGAPEAFF. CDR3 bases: TGTGCCAGCAGAAAACAGGGCGCTCCTGAAGCTTTCTTT.

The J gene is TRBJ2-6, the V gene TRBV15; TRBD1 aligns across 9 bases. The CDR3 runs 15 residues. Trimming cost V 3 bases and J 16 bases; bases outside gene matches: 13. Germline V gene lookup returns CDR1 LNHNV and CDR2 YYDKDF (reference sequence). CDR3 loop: CATSREDRGAEKLTF. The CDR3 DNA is TGTGCCACCAGCAGGGAGGACAGGGGCGCCGAAAAACTGACTTTC.

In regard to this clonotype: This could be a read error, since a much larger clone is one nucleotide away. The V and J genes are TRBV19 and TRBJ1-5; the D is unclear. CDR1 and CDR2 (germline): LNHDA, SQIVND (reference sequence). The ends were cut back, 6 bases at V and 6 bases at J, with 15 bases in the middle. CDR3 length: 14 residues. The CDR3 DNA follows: TGTGCCAGTAGGCCATTTCAAGGGCGTCAGCCCCAGCATTTT. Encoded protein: CASRPFQGRQPQHF.

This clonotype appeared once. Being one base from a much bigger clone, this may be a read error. DNA of the CDR3: TGTGCCAGCAGTTACGTGTCTTCCGTAAATTCACCCCTCCACTTT. Amino acid sequence: CASSYVSSVNSPLHF. This chain connects TRBV9 to TRBJ1-6; D unclear. Trimming left V 5 bases short and J 7 bases short, with 16 bases between. There are 15 residues in the CDR3. The V gene's germline CDR1 is SGDLS and CDR2 YYNGEE.

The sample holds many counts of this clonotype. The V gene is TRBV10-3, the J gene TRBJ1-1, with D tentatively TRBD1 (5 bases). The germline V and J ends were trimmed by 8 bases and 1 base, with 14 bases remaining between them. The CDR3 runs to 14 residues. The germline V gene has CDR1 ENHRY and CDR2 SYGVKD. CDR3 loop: CAIGRGTGNTEAFF. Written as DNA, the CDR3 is TGTGCCATCGGTAGGGGTACCGGGAACACTGAAGCTTTCTTT.

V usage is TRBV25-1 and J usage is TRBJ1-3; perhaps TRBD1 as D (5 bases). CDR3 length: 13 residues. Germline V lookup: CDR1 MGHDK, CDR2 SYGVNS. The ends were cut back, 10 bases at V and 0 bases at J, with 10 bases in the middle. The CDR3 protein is CATRRASGNTIYF. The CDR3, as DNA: TGTGCCACCCGCAGGGCCTCTGGAAACACCATATATTTT.

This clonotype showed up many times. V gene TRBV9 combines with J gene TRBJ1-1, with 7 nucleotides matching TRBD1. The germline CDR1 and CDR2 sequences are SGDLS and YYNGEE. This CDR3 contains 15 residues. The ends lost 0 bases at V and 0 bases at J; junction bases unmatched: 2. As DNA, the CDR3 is TGTGCCAGCAGCGTAGTACAGGGGATGAACACTGAAGCTTTCTTT. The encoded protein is CASSVVQGMNTEAFF.

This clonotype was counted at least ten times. The CDR3 loop reads CASSPRTRQSEQYF. CDR3 DNA: TGTGCCAGCAGCCCCCGGACTAGACAAAGCGAGCAGTACTTC. The chain couples TRBV4-2 to TRBJ2-7, with 7 bases that match TRBD2. The CDR3 totals 14 residues. Per germline, CDR1 LGHNA and CDR2 YNFKEQ. V shed 4 bases, J shed 6 bases, and the junction held 9 bases outside the gene matches.

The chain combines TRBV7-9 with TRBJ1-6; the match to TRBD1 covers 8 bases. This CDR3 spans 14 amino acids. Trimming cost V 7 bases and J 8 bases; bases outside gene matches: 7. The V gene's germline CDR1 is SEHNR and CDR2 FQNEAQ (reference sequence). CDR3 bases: TGTGCCAGCACGATGGACAGGGTCGATTCACCCCTCCACTTT. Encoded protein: CASTMDRVDSPLHF.

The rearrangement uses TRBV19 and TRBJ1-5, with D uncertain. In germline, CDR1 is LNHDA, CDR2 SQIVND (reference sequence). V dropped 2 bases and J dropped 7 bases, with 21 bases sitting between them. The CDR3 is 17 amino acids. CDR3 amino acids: CASSIRPASSEGQPQHF. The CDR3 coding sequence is TGTGCCAGTAGTATACGTCCTGCCAGCAGTGAAGGGCAGCCCCAGCATTTT.

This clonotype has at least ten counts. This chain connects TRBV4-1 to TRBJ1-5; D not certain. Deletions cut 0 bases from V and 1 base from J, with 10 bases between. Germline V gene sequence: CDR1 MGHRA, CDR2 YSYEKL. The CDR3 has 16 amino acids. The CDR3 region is CASSQEAGRSNQPQHF. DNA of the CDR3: TGCGCCAGCAGCCAAGAGGCAGGAAGAAGCAATCAGCCCCAGCATTTT.